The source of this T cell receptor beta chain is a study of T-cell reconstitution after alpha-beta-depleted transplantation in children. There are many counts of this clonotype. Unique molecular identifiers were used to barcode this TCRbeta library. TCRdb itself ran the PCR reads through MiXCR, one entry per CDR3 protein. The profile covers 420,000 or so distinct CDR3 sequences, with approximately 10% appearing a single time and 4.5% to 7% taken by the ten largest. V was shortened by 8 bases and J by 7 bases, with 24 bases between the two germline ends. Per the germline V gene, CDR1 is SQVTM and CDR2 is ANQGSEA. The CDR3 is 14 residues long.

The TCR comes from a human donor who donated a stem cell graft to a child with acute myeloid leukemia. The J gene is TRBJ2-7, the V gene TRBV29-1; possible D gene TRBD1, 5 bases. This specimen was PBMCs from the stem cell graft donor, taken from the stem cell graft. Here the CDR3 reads CSRGGIQVPREQYF. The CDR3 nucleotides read TGCAGCAGAGGTGGAATACAGGTTCCTCGGGAGCAGTACTTC.